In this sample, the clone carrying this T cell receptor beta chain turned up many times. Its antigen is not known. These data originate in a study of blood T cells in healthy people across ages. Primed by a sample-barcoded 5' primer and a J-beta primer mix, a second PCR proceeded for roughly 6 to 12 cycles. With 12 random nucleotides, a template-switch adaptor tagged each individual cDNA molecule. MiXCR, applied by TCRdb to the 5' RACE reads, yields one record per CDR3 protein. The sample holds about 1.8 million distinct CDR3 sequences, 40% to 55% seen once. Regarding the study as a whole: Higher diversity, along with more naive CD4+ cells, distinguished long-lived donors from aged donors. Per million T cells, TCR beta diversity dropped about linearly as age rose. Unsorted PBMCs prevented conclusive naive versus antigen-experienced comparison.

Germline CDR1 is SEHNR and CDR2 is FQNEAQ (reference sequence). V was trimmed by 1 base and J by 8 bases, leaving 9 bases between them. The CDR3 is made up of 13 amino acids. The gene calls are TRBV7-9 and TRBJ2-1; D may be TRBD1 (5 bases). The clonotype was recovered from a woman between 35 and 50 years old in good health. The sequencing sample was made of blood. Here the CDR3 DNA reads TGTGCCAGCAGCTTAGATAGGGGCTATGAGCAGTTCTTC. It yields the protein CASSLDRGYEQFF.